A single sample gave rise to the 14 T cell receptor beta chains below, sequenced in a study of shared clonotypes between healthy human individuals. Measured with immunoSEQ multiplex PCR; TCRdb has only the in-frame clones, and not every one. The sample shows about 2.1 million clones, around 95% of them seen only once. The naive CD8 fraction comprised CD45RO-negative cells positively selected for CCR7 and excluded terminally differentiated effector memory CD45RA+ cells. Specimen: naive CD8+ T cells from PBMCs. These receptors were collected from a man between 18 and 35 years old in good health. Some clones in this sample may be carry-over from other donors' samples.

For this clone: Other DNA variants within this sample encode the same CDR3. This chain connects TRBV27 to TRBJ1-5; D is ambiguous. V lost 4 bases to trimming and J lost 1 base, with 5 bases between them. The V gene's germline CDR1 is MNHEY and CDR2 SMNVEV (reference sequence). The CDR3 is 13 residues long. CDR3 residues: CASSWGSNQPQHF. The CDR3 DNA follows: TGTGCCAGCAGTTGGGGAAGCAATCAGCCCCAGCATTTT.

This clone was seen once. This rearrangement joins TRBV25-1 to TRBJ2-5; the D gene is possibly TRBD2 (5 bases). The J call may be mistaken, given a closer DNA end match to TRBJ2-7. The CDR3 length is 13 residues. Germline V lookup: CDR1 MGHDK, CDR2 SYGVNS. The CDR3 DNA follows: TGTGCCAGCAGGAGGGCAGCTGGCTACGAGCAGTACTTC. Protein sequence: CASRRAAGYEQYF.

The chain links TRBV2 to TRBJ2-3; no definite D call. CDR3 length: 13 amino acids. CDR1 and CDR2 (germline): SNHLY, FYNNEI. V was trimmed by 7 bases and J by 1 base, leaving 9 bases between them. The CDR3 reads CASTSRGTDTQYF. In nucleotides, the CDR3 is TGTGCCAGCACGTCACGGGGCACAGATACGCAGTATTTT.

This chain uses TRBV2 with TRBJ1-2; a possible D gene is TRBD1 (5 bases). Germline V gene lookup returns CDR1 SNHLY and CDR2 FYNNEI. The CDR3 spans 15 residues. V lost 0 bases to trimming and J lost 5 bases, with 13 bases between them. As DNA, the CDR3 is TGTGCCAGCAGTGAAGCGGGGCTCTTCAGATATGGCTACACCTTC. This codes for CASSEAGLFRYGYTF.

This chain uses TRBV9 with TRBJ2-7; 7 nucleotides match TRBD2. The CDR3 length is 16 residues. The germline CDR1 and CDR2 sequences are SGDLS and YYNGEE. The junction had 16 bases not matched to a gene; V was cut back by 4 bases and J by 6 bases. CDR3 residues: CASSPLGGGSTVEQYF. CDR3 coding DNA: TGTGCCAGCAGCCCATTGGGCGGGGGATCTACCGTCGAGCAGTACTTC.

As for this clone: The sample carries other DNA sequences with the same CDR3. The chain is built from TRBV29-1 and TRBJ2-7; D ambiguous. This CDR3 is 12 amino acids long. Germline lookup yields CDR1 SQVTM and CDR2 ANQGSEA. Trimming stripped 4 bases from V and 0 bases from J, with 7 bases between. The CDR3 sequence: CSVVGVSYEQYF. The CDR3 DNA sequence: TGCAGCGTTGTCGGAGTCTCCTACGAGCAGTACTTC.

Here the CDR3 DNA reads TGTGCCATCAGTGAGTCGACTAGCGGGAGGACAATAGAGCAGTTCTTC. Protein product: CAISESTSGRTIEQFF. The chain couples TRBV10-3 to TRBJ2-1; 13 bases are a match to TRBD2. The CDR3 totals 16 residues. In germline, CDR1 is ENHRY, CDR2 SYGVKD. The ends lost 0 bases at V and 10 bases at J; junction bases unmatched: 6.

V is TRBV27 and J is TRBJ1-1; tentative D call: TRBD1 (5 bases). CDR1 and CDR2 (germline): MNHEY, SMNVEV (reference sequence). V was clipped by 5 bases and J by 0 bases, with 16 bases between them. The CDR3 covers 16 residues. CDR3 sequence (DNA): TGTGCCAGCAGTCCCCTCGGGGCGGCATTGAACACTGAAGCTTTCTTT. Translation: CASSPLGAALNTEAFF.

CDR3 nucleotides: TGCGCCAGCAGCCAAGGGGTTTCCACGCTAGCGGGTCACAATGAGCAGTTCTTC. Residues: CASSQGVSTLAGHNEQFF. This chain links TRBV4-3 with TRBJ2-1; 8 bases are a match to TRBD2. V gave up 1 base and J gave up 5 bases; unmatched junction bases: 13. The CDR3 spans 18 residues. Germline CDR1 LGHNA, CDR2 YSLEER.

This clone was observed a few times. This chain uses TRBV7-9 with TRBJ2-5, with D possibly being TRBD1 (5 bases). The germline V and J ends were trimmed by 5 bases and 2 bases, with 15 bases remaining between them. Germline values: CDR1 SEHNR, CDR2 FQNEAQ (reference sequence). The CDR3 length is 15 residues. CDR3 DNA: TGTGCCAGCAGCAACCTAGGAGCAGGGCAAGAGACCCAGTACTTC. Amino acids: CASSNLGAGQETQYF.

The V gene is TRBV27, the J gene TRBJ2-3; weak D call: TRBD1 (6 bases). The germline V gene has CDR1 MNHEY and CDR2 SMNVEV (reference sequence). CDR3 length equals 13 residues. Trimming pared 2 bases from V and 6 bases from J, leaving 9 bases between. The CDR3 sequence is CASSLRDTDTQYF. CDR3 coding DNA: TGTGCCAGCAGTTTAAGGGACACTGATACGCAGTATTTT.

This CDR3 reads CASRPQGAHEQYF. CDR3 nucleotides: TGTGCCAGCAGGCCACAGGGGGCCCACGAGCAGTACTTC. The chain combines TRBV25-1 with TRBJ2-7, with 9 bases matching TRBD1. CDR1 and CDR2 from the germline V gene are MGHDK and SYGVNS. This CDR3 is built from 13 residues. V lost 6 bases to trimming and J lost 5 bases; unmatched junction nucleotides: 5.

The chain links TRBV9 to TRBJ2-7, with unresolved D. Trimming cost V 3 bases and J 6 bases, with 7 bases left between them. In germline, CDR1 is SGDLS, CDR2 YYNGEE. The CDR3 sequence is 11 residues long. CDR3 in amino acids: CASSGGLEQYF. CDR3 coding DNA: TGTGCCAGCAGCGGTGGGCTCGAGCAGTACTTC.

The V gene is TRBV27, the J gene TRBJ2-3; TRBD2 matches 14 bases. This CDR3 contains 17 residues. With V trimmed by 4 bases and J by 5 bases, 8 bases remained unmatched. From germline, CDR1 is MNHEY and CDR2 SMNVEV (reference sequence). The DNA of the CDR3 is TGTGCCAGCAGTTCTACCCGACTAGCGGGAGGGGTAGATACGCAGTATTTT. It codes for CASSSTRLAGGVDTQYF.